The clone carrying this T cell receptor beta chain occurred many times. Its antigen is unidentified. The sample belongs to a study of T cells in Graves' hyperthyroidism and ophthalmopathy. The study's findings and limits: By a 13 V-J model, ophthalmopathy was set apart from stable hyperthyroidism.

Using RNA transcripts as the source, TCR beta CDR3 regions were amplified. The HTBI primer set served for first-round RT-PCR of the TCR CDR3. TCRdb reprocessed the multiplex PCR reads via MiXCR and lists one record per CDR3 protein. The sample carries over 250,000 distinct CDR3 sequences, about 20% recorded once. Every diagnosis used clinical symptoms, serum thyroxine and TRAb, thyroid ultrasound and orbital computed tomography. PBMCs were collected from an approximately 10 ml volume of fresh peripheral blood. CDR1 is GTSNPN and CDR2 is SVGIG in the germline V gene (reference sequence). This CDR3 comprises 15 residues. The V gene end was trimmed by 2 bases and the J gene end by 2 bases; junction bases not matched to a gene: 6.

The sequencing input was blood. This clonotype was obtained from a man aged 30 to 39 with Graves' ophthalmopathy. This chain joins TRBV30 and TRBJ2-1, with 7 nucleotides matching TRBD1. CDR3 nucleotides: TGTGCCTGGAGTAAGGGGGCAGCAACCTACAATGAGCAGTTCTTC. Translation: CAWSKGAATYNEQFF.